The following is a TCR beta chain sequence with its context. The data stem from a study of lymphopenia after photon versus proton radiotherapy. TCRdb's copy holds only in-frame clones and misses some; the assay was immunoSEQ multiplex PCR. The data show approximately 80,000 clones, with around 83% seen just once and 1.2% to 1.5% held by the top ten. Germline-derived CDR1 and CDR2 are SGHNT and YYREEE (reference sequence). The CDR3 spans 16 residues. The J segment lost 4 bases and the V segment lost 2 bases, leaving 7 bases of the junction unmatched. The sample here was peripheral blood, taken from a patient treated with proton-based radiotherapy. The sequence was obtained from a man aged 55-75 years with pancreatic cancer. The chain links TRBV5-4 to TRBJ2-3; 10 bases agree with TRBD1. CDR3 DNA sequence: TGTGCCAGCAGCTTATCGGGACAGGGGTTCGCAGATACGCAGTATTTT. This gives the protein CASSLSGQGFADTQYF.